This T cell receptor (beta chain) appears in the sequencing data of a study of blood T cell repertoires in COVID-19. The wider study: Sources were T cells, B-cell-depleted T cells, or PBMCs; the material itself was cDNA or gDNA.

Original methodology: The assay estimated nucleated cells by amplifying reference gene primers. Method: immunoSEQ multiplex PCR; TCRdb's copy keeps in-frame clones and lacks some. That table furnishes V, J and clone size, whereas the DNA furnished D and trimming. The sample lists about 170,000 clones, roughly 88% seen once, with about a tenth in the top ten. The CDR3 sequence is 12 residues long. Trimming shortened V by 4 bases and J by 4 bases, and 11 bases separated the two germline ends. From germline, CDR1 is GTSNPN and CDR2 SVGIG (reference sequence). The TCR was taken from a woman of 80 years or more with active or convalescent COVID-19. Sequenced: peripheral blood. The chain couples TRBV30 to TRBJ2-7; a weak D match, TRBD2 (6 bases). The CDR3 DNA reads TGTGCCTGGACCCAAGGGAGGTACGAGCAGTACTTC. Translated, it gives CAWTQGRYEQYF.